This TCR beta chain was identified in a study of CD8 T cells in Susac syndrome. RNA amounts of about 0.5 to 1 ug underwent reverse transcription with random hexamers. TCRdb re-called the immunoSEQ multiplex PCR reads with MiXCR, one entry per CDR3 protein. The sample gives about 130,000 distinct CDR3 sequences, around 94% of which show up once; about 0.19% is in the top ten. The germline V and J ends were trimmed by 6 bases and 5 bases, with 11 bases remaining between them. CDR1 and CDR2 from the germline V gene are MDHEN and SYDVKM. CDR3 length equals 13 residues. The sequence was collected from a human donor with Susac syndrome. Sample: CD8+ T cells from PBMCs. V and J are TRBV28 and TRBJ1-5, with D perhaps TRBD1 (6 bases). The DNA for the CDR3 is TGTGCCAGCAGCAAGGGGGGTCATCAGCCCCAGCATTTT. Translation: CASSKGGHQPQHF.